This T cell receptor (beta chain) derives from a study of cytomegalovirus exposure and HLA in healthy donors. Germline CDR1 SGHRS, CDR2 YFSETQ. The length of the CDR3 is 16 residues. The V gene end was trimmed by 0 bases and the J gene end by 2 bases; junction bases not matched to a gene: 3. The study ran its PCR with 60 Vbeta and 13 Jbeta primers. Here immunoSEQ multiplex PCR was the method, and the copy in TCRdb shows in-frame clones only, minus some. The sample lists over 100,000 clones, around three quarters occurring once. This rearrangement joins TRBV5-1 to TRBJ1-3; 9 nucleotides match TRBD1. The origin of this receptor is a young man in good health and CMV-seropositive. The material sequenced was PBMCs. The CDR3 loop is CASSLERQGAGNTIYF. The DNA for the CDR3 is TGCGCCAGCAGCTTGGAGAGACAGGGGGCTGGAAACACCATATATTTT.